This is a list of T cell receptor beta chains from one sample in a study of blood T cell repertoires in COVID-19. The protocol was immunoSEQ multiplex PCR, while the TCRdb copy is restricted to in-frame clones and leaves out a portion. The table lists some 700,000 clones, approximately 90% of them singletons. Sequenced material: peripheral blood. Every receptor here comes from a woman in her late teens or twenties with acute or convalescent COVID-19. Both conserved end residues are part of each CDR3. Each record gives: D gene, clone size, J gene, V gene, CDR3 DNA, CDR3 protein. The D gene is left open where the match is weak. The size entry is marked missing in some rows and otherwise reads once, few, many or a size class.

>.|.|TRBJ1-1|TRBV9
TGTGCCAGCAGCGTCGTGACGACAAACACTGAAGCTTTCTTT
CASSVVTTNTEAFF
>TRBD1|few|TRBJ1-1|TRBV28
TGTGCCAGCAGTGGCCCTGGACAGGACACTGAAGCTTTCTTT
CASSGPGQDTEAFF
>TRBD1|once|TRBJ2-3|TRBV19
TGTGCCAGTAAACCGACAGGGGTTGGCACAGATACGCAGTATTTT
CASKPTGVGTDTQYF
>.|.|TRBJ1-5|TRBV7-9
TGTGCCAGCAGCCACGGGGGGGGTGTCGGTCAGCCCCAGCATTTT
CASSHGGGVGQPQHF
>.|.|TRBJ1-1|TRBV2
TGTGCCAGCAGGGACCGGGGGGGGTTGGGTGAAGCTTTCTTT
CASRDRGGLGEAFF
>.|.|TRBJ1-2|TRBV5-1
TGCGCCAGCAGCCGATTTGGGCAGGAGGAACGCGGCTACACCTTC
CASSRFGQEERGYTF
>TRBD1|.|TRBJ1-5|TRBV27
TGTGCCAGCAGTACAACCGGGACAGGGGGTCAGCCCCAGCATTTT
CASSTTGTGGQPQHF
>TRBD1|.|TRBJ1-2|TRBV4-1
TGCGCCAGCAGCCACCCGGGACAGGGCGTCTATGGCTACACCTTC
CASSHPGQGVYGYTF
>TRBD1|.|TRBJ1-5|TRBV2
TGTGCCAGCAGTGGGACAGGGAATCAGCCCCAGCATTTT
CASSGTGNQPQHF
>.|.|TRBJ1-6|TRBV3-1/TRBV3-2
TGTGCCAGCAGCCAAGATCAGGGTCGGGTTTCACCCCTCCACTTT
CASSQDQGRVSPLHF
>TRBD1|.|TRBJ1-5|TRBV5-6
TGTGCCAGCAGCTTCGGACAGGGGGCCTTTGGTCAGCCCCAGCATTTT
CASSFGQGAFGQPQHF